This paragraph covers one T cell receptor beta chain sequence. No antigen is known for it. The source of the sample is a study of T cell repertoires in cytomegalovirus infection. In the study overall: HLA-C-restricted CMV epitopes, recently identified, and well-studied HLA-B-restricted ones were used by the study. Shared public TCR beta signatures pointed to both CMV infection and a matching HLA type.

Trimming cost V 2 bases and J 3 bases, with 11 bases left between them. In germline, CDR1 is SGHRS, CDR2 YFSETQ. CDR3 length: 14 residues. TCRdb re-called the reads with MiXCR, one entry per CDR3 protein. The table records hundreds of thousands of distinct CDR3 sequences, about 39% of them present only once. Findings of the study overall: Accumulated public TCR beta family frequency recognized individuals carrying CMV together with the relevant HLA. HLA-C-restricted, CMV-specific TCR beta clonotypes were dominant ex vivo.

This sequence joins TRBV5-1 and TRBJ1-1, with D tentatively TRBD1 (5 bases). This clonotype originated in a human donor in good health (CMV status not recorded). Some clones in this sample may be carry-over from other donors' samples. Sequences were derived from cultured PBMCs, sampled from culture after CMV antigen stimulation. CDR3 sequence (DNA): TGCGCCAGCAGCTTCGACAGAAGACACACTGAAGCTTTCTTT. Amino acids: CASSFDRRHTEAFF.